This T cell receptor beta chain derives from a study of cytomegalovirus exposure and HLA in healthy donors. J gave up 3 bases and V 5 bases, and 7 bases lay outside the gene matches. Looked up from germline, CDR1 is SGDLS and CDR2 is YYNGEE. CDR3 length: 14 amino acids. Vbeta (60) and Jbeta (13) primers were used in the PCR. Generated by immunoSEQ multiplex PCR, the TCRdb table keeps only in-frame clones and is missing some. The data contain 100,000 to 150,000 clones, around three quarters of them singletons. The receptor's source is a woman aged 45-65 years in good health and CMV-seronegative. The rearrangement links TRBV9 to TRBJ1-1, with TRBD1 matching 7 bases. Material: PBMCs. The CDR3 is CASSADREDTEAFF. In nucleotides, the CDR3 is TGTGCCAGCAGTGCTGACAGGGAGGACACTGAAGCTTTCTTT.